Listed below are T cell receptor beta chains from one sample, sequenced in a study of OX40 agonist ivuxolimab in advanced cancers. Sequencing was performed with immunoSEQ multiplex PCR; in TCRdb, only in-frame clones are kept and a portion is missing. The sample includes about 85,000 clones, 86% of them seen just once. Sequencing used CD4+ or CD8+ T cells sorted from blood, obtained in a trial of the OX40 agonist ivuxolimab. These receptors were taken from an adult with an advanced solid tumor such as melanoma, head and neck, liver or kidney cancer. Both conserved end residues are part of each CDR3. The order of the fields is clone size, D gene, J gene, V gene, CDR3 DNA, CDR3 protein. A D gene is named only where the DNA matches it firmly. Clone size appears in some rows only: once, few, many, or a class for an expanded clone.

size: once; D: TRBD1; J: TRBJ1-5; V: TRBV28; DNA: TGTGCCAGACAGGGGGCCGATCAGCCCCAGCATTTT; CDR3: CARQGADQPQHF
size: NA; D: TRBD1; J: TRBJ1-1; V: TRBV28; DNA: TGTGCCAGCAGTTCTACGGCAGGGGGCCTGAAAGCTTTCTTT; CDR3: CASSSTAGGLKAFF
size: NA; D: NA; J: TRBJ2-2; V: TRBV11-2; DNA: TGTGCCAGCAGCTTAGCCGGGATGAGCACCGGGGAGCTGTTTTTT; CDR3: CASSLAGMSTGELFF
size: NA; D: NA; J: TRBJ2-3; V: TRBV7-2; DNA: TGTGCCAGCAGCTTAGCGGGGGGAACCGCTACAGATACGCAGTATTTT; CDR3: CASSLAGGTATDTQYF
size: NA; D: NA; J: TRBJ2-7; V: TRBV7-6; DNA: TGTGCCAGCAGCCCGGCGGCGCTCCCGAACTCCTACGAGCAGTACTTC; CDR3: CASSPAALPNSYEQYF
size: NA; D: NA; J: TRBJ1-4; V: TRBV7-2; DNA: TGTGCCAGCAGCCTCTATGGGGGAAATAATGAAAAACTGTTTTTT; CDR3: CASSLYGGNNEKLFF
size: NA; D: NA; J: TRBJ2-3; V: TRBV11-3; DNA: TGTGCCAGCGCCCGGGACTCAGGACGGGCGCAGTATTTT; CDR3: CASARDSGRAQYF
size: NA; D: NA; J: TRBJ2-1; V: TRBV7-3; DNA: TGTGCCAGCAGCGCACAGGGGAGGGGTGAGCAGTTCTTC; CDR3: CASSAQGRGEQFF
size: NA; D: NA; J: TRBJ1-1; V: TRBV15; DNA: TGTGCCACCAGCAGGGGGTTCAGGGGAAGGGCCACTGAAGCTTTCTTT; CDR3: CATSRGFRGRATEAFF
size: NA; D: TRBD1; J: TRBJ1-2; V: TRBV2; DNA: TGTGCCAGCGGTGACAGGGGGCTGAGGTATGGCTACACCTTC; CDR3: CASGDRGLRYGYTF
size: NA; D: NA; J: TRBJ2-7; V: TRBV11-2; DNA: TGTGCCAGCAGCTTACCTGCGGGGCGAGCTTTCTACGAGCAGTACTTC; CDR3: CASSLPAGRAFYEQYF
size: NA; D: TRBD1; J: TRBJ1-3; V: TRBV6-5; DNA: TGTGCCAGCAGCTCTTCTTTGACAGGGAGAAACACCATATATTTT; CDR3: CASSSSLTGRNTIYF
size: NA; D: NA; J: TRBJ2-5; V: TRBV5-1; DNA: TGCGCCAGCAGCTTGGGCGGCTCCTTCCAAGAGACCCAGTACTTC; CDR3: CASSLGGSFQETQYF
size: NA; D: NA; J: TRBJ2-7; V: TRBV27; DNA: TGTGCCAGCAGTTCCTTCTACTCCTACGAGCAGTACTTC; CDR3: CASSSFYSYEQYF
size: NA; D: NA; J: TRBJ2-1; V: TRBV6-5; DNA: TGTGCCAGCAGTTCGGCAGGGATCACATACAATGAGCAGTTCTTC; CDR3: CASSSAGITYNEQFF
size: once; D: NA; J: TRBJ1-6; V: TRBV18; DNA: TGTGCCAGCTCACCAGGGCAGGCGGGTCGGACTGCACTTAATTCACCCCTCCACTTT; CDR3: CASSPGQAGRTALNSPLHF
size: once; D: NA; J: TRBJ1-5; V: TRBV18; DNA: TGTGCCAGCTCACCACCCGCATCGCAGCCCCAGCATTTT; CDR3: CASSPPASQPQHF
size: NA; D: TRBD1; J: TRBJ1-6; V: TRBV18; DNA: TGTGCCAGCTCACCGCAAACAGGGGACAATTCACCCCTCCACTTT; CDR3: CASSPQTGDNSPLHF
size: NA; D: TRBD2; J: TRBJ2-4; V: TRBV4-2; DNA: TGTGCCAGCAGCCAAGATGCGGGGGGGGCCTCCATTCAGTACTTC; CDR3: CASSQDAGGASIQYF
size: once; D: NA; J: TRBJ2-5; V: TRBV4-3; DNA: TGCGCCAGCAGCCAAGAAGGGGGTCTACTACAAGAGACCCAGTACTTC; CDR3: CASSQEGGLLQETQYF
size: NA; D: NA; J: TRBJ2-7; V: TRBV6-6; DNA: TGTGCCAGCAGTGAACTTCACGAGCAGTACTTC; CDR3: CASSELHEQYF
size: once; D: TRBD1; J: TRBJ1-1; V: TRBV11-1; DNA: TGTGCCAGCAGCTTATCGGGACAGTACAATGAAGCTTTCTTT; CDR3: CASSLSGQYNEAFF
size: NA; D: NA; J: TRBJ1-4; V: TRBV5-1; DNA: TGCGCCAGCATGGGGGGGCCTAATGAAAAACTGTTTTTT; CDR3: CASMGGPNEKLFF
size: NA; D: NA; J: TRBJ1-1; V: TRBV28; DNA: TGTGCCAGCAGTTCGTGGCGGGGGAACACTGAAGCTTTCTTT; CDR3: CASSSWRGNTEAFF
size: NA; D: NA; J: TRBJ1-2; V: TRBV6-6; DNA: TGTGCCAGCAGCCGGGGCGGGGACTATGGCTACACCTTC; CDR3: CASSRGGDYGYTF
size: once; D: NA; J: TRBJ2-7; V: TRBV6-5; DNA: TGTGCCAGCAGTTACTCGGGCCCCGCCGATGGGGGGCAGTACTTC; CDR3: CASSYSGPADGGQYF
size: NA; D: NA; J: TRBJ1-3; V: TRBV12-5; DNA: TGTGCTAGTGGTTTGGTGAGCTCTGGAAACACCATATATTTT; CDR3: CASGLVSSGNTIYF